This is a list of T cell receptor beta chains from one sample in a study of T cell responses to AZD1222 COVID-19 vaccine. TCRdb keeps only in-frame clones here, not all; method: immunoSEQ multiplex PCR. Found here are some 180,000 clones, approximately 90% of them singletons; the top ten hold 0.85% to 1.1%. The sample in question was peripheral blood, obtained 28 days after the second AZD1222 dose. The receptors derive from an adult who received the AZD1222 COVID-19 vaccine. Both conserved end residues are part of each CDR3. A D gene is named only where the DNA matches it firmly. Size is omitted from some rows. Given values are once, few, many or a class for expanded clones.

>TRBV2|.|14|TRBJ1-1|TRBD1
TGTGCCAGCCGGCGGACAGGGGATCACACTGAAGCTTTCTTT
CASRRTGDHTEAFF
>TRBV6-2/TRBV6-3|.|15|TRBJ2-5|.
TGTGCCAGCAGTGACCTTATTCGGGAAGGGGAGACCCAGTACTTC
CASSDLIREGETQYF
>TRBV4-2|.|16|TRBJ2-1|TRBD1
TGTGCCAGCAGCCATCCACAGGGGGTGGGTTACAATGAGCAGTTCTTC
CASSHPQGVGYNEQFF
>TRBV9|.|15|TRBJ1-2|.
TGTGCCAGCAGCCCCGACCCCAGGCAGGGATTAGGCTACACCTTC
CASSPDPRQGLGYTF
>TRBV7-8|.|13|TRBJ1-1|.
TGTGCCAGCAGCTTCCGCGGGCCTGGGGGGGCTTTCTTT
CASSFRGPGGAFF
>TRBV6-1|.|15|TRBJ2-3|TRBD1
TGTGCCAGCAGTGAAGCGACAGGGGGCGCAGATACGCAGTATTTT
CASSEATGGADTQYF
>TRBV10-2|.|16|TRBJ2-7|TRBD2
TGCGCCAGCAGTGAACTAGCGGGGGAACCCCCTTACGAGCAGTACTTC
CASSELAGEPPYEQYF
>TRBV6-1|few|15|TRBJ1-3|.
TGTGCCAGCAGTGAACGAGACAGGCCTGAGAGGACCATATATTTT
CASSERDRPERTIYF
>TRBV30|.|14|TRBJ2-1|.
TGTGCCTCCCAATTGTCGAGAACCTACAATGAGCAGTTCTTC
CASQLSRTYNEQFF
>TRBV7-2|.|14|TRBJ1-2|.
TGTGCCAGCAGCTTAGGTCAGGGGAGGTATGGCTACACCTTC
CASSLGQGRYGYTF
>TRBV9|.|14|TRBJ1-6|TRBD1
TGTGCCAGCAGCGTAGGTACAGGGGCGAGGCCCCTCCACTTT
CASSVGTGARPLHF
>TRBV11-2|.|13|TRBJ2-3|.
TGTGCCAGCAGTAGGGACAACACAGATACGCAGTATTTT
CASSRDNTDTQYF
>TRBV2|once|15|TRBJ1-1|TRBD1
TGTGCCAGCTTACTCCAGGGGGTTAGGAACACTGAAGCTTTCTTT
CASLLQGVRNTEAFF
>TRBV5-4|.|15|TRBJ1-4|.
TGTGCCAGCAGCTTTGGTGCAGGGGTTAATGAAAAACTGTTTTTT
CASSFGAGVNEKLFF
>TRBV18|.|14|TRBJ1-5|.
TGTGCCAGCTCACCAGCCGGACTAGGTCAGCCCCAGCATTTT
CASSPAGLGQPQHF
>TRBV7-9|once|12|TRBJ1-1|.
TGTGCCAGCAGCAAAAGACAGTCTGAAGCTTTCTTT
CASSKRQSEAFF
>TRBV6-2/TRBV6-3|.|17|TRBJ2-2|.
TGTGCCAGCAGTTACTCTGGGGGCTTCGCGAACACCGGGGAGCTGTTTTTT
CASSYSGGFANTGELFF